This T cell receptor (beta chain) appears in the sequencing data of a study of blood T cell repertoires in COVID-19. Measured with immunoSEQ multiplex PCR; TCRdb has only the in-frame clones, and not every one. The sample lists about 210,000 clones; 84% were seen once. Germline CDR1 reads KGHSH; CDR2 reads LQKENI. This CDR3 spans 14 amino acids. Trimming left V 6 bases short and J 6 bases short, with 17 bases between. Sequences were obtained from peripheral blood. This sequence joins TRBV18 and TRBJ1-2; TRBD1 is a possible D gene (6 bases). The TCR originated in a man between 45 and 60 years old with active or convalescent COVID-19. This chain's CDR3 is CASSEAGRDNGYTF. As DNA, the CDR3 is TGTGCCAGCTCCGAGGCGGGGAGGGACAATGGCTACACCTTC. Drawing the rest from reference TRBV18 and TRBJ1-2, the complete variable domain is NAGVMQNPRHLVRRRGQEARLRCSPMKGHSHVYWYRQLPEEGLKFMVYLQKENIIDESGMPKERFSAEFPKEGPSILRIQQVVRGDSAAYFCASSEAGRDNGYTFGSGTRLTVV.